This TCR beta chain is drawn from a study of identical twins. This CDR3 comprises 12 residues. CDR1 is MDHEN and CDR2 is SYDVKM in the germline V gene. Trimming stripped 8 bases from V and 8 bases from J, with 15 bases between. TCRdb re-called the 5' RACE reads through MiXCR, storing one row per CDR3 protein. Here the sample spans hundreds of thousands of distinct CDR3 sequences, more than 9% being singletons. This same sample was also part of a study on yellow fever vaccine responses in identical twins.

The sequenced material came from PBMCs. This receptor was taken from a woman between 18 and 29 years old in good health. The rearrangement joins TRBV28 to TRBJ1-1; D might be TRBD1 (5 bases). In nucleotides, the CDR3 is TGTGCCAGCCAAGTTTGGGGGGTGGAAGCTTTCTTT. It is translated as CASQVWGVEAFF.